This record concerns one TCR beta chain sequence. One base away lies a much larger clone, so this may be a sequencing read error. Indicated time point: persistent/refractory GD, antithyroid drugs over 5 years with positive TRAb. The TCR library was made from RNA that had been extracted from PBMCs in TRIzol. The data stem from a study of regulatory T cells in long-lasting Graves disease. Trimming cost V 1 base and J 6 bases, with 13 bases left between them. This CDR3 spans 14 amino acids. Construction of TCR beta libraries relied on iRepertoire HTBI primers and on Arm-PCR targeting CDR3 regions. TCRdb passed the multiplex PCR reads through MiXCR, listing each CDR3 protein once. Of 500,000 to 700,000 distinct CDR3 sequences in the sample, approximately 29% were seen once.

The receptor's source is a female donor with Graves disease. The J gene is TRBJ2-7, the V gene TRBV12-3 or TRBV12-4, with unresolved D. The sequenced sample was peripheral blood mononuclear cells (PBMCs), obtained when the disease was refractory, from a patient treated with antithyroid drugs. CDR3: CASSLDRSTSEQYF. CDR3 bases: TGTGCCAGCAGTTTAGATCGGTCGACCTCCGAGCAGTACTTC.